This T cell receptor beta chain came from a study of T cell changes during pregnancy in multiple sclerosis. This clone was counted once. The method was immunoSEQ multiplex PCR; TCRdb's version includes in-frame clones alone and lacks a portion of them. The sample has about 50,000 clones; over 90% are singletons. Germline loops: CDR1 GTSNPN, CDR2 SVGIG (reference sequence). The length of the CDR3 is 17 residues. J gave up 2 bases and V 0 bases, and 10 bases lay outside the gene matches. The clonotype comes from a female donor in good health, enrolled as a control in a pregnancy study. The source material was CD4+ T cells from peripheral blood mononuclear cells, sampled after pregnancy. The rearrangement links TRBV30 to TRBJ1-5, with TRBD1 matching over 7 bases. CDR3 bases: TGTGCCTGGAGTGTACGAGGTGGGACAGTTCGCAATCAGCCCCAGCATTTT. Its protein product is CAWSVRGGTVRNQPQHF.